These T cell receptor beta chains were read from a single sample in a study of blood T cells in healthy people across ages. TCRdb re-derived calls from the 5' RACE reads in MiXCR, one entry per CDR3 protein. The sample carries around 1,800,000 distinct CDR3 sequences, around 40% recorded once. Sample: blood. All receptors derive from a human donor in good health. CDR3s leave out the opening cysteine and the closing phenylalanine or tryptophan. D genes are given only for firm matches.

d_gene	v_gene	CDR3aa
NA	TRBV7-2	ASSFSTETYEQY
NA	TRBV7-2	ASSLQGPLSYGYT
NA	TRBV20-1	SARVSGTEAF
NA	TRBV7-8	ANSPGGTEETQY
TRBD1	TRBV7-2	ASLRGPVTEAF
NA	TRBV7-2	ASSLVKTSNYGYT
TRBD1	TRBV12-3/TRBV12-4	ASHRGRTDAQY
TRBD1	TRBV10-3	AISLDRAGNTEAF
TRBD1	TRBV5-1	ASSLGQGGVDEQF
NA	TRBV12-3/TRBV12-4	ASSLVTMNTEAF
TRBD2	TRBV20-1	SAPGGYAKNIQY
NA	TRBV10-3	AISEWGGGSSYGYT
NA	TRBV7-2	ASSLDFRAETQY
NA	TRBV28	ASTPSGGGPLYEQY
NA	TRBV10-3	AISESPPGERGTDTQY
TRBD1	TRBV20-1	SAWDRGSLAPLYEQY
NA	TRBV5-5	ASSLAEANVLT
NA	TRBV5-1	ASSPRTDANTGELF
NA	TRBV4-3	ASSQGPVFYGYT
NA	TRBV10-2	ASSGSRVGEAF
TRBD1	TRBV12-3/TRBV12-4	ASRGGQGHGGYT
NA	TRBV14	ASSPYEGRQF
TRBD1	TRBV10-3	AIQAGGTGNNSPLH
NA	TRBV27	ASSVDSFSYNEQF
NA	TRBV2	ASSVYGASSNQPQH
NA	TRBV4-3	ASSQDSWETQY
TRBD1	TRBV5-6	ASNIYGAGGGIKAF
NA	TRBV7-8	ASSPDSTGEQY
TRBD2	TRBV4-1	ASSQDIIGGENEQF
TRBD1	TRBV29-1	SATIEGQGY
NA	TRBV12-3/TRBV12-4	ASRATGLTDTQY
NA	TRBV5-1	ASSLGQGMYGYT
NA	TRBV20-1	SATAGAGDTQY
NA	TRBV14	ASSQNLPRVNEQF
NA	TRBV4-3	ASSQRARGSYNEQF
NA	TRBV20-1	SASKGIDTEAF
NA	TRBV7-3	ASSLLTGADTQY
NA	TRBV7-9	ASSPIGGPTDTQY
NA	TRBV20-1	SATSGATSYNEQF
NA	TRBV12-3/TRBV12-4	ASSPRTSRGYT
NA	TRBV7-9	ASSPPQSANNEQF
NA	TRBV7-9	ASSLLGLIYGYT
TRBD1	TRBV13	ASSHDRGHPSYEQY
NA	TRBV14	ASSQDGPWEFYNEQF
TRBD2	TRBV7-9	ASSLGGSGGRADTQY
NA	TRBV2	AGRISAYEQF
NA	TRBV7-3	ASSSQGSWRRGTDTQY
NA	TRBV7-2	ASSLEPYSNQPQH
NA	TRBV6-5	ASSPSKSGANVLT
TRBD1	TRBV6-5	ASSFVTGGTEAF
NA	TRBV24-1	AASDLTGYNEQF
NA	TRBV7-2	ASSLIGDAGYT
NA	TRBV20-1	SARSDMNTEAF
NA	TRBV15	ATSRDPGGAGGYT